Listed below are T cell receptor beta chains from one sample, sequenced in a study of blood T cell repertoires in COVID-19. Here immunoSEQ multiplex PCR was the method, and the copy in TCRdb shows in-frame clones only, minus some. The sample has about 240,000 clones, approximately 80% seen once; the top ten hold about 1.9%. The sample consisted of peripheral blood. These TCRs come from a man between 25 and 39 years old who had recovered from COVID-19. Each CDR3 is given with its conserved first and last residue. The D gene is left open where the match is weak. Clone sizes are given selectively: once, few, many, or a class where the clone is expanded.

j_gene | abundance | d_gene | v_gene | CDR3aa | CDR3nt
TRBJ2-3 | - | - | TRBV10-1 | CASSAGSSDTQYF | TGCGCCAGCAGCGCGGGGAGTTCAGATACGCAGTATTTT
TRBJ1-1 | - | - | TRBV10-3 | CAISEGIGGTEAFF | TGTGCCATCAGTGAAGGCATCGGAGGGACTGAAGCTTTCTTT
TRBJ1-5 | - | - | TRBV9 | CASSVEGVGPQHF | TGTGCCAGCAGCGTAGAGGGAGTTGGGCCCCAGCATTTT
TRBJ2-3 | - | - | TRBV18 | CASSGSEDTQYF | TGTGCCAGCTCCGGGTCGGAAGATACGCAGTATTTT
TRBJ1-6 | - | - | TRBV28 | CASSSIRRDSPLHF | TGTGCCAGCAGTTCAATTAGGAGAGATTCACCCCTCCACTTT
TRBJ2-5 | - | TRBD2 | TRBV2 | CASNSAGGGQETQYF | TGTGCCAGCAATTCAGCGGGGGGTGGCCAAGAGACCCAGTACTTC
TRBJ1-2 | - | TRBD1 | TRBV7-8 | CASSSDRKLGYTF | TGTGCCAGCAGCTCGGACAGGAAGCTTGGCTACACCTTC
TRBJ1-5 | - | - | TRBV28 | CASSPPRAPGGPQHF | TGTGCCAGCAGTCCCCCCCGTGCACCCGGTGGGCCCCAGCATTTT
TRBJ1-1 | once | TRBD1 | TRBV25-1 | CASSNQGVTEAFF | TGTGCCAGCAGTAACCAGGGGGTCACTGAAGCTTTCTTT
TRBJ2-5 | - | TRBD1 | TRBV19 | CASSTQPGQQETQYF | TGTGCCAGTAGTACACAACCGGGACAGCAAGAGACCCAGTACTTC
TRBJ2-5 | - | TRBD2 | TRBV10-2 | CASREGRETQYF | TGCGCCAGCCGGGAGGGTAGAGAGACCCAGTACTTC
TRBJ1-5 | - | - | TRBV7-2 | CASSSTASGFRPQHF | TGTGCCAGCAGCTCAACCGCGTCAGGGTTTCGGCCCCAGCATTTT
TRBJ2-2 | - | TRBD2 | TRBV25-1 | CASSPQTSGVNTGELFF | TGTGCCAGCAGTCCCCAAACTAGCGGGGTAAACACCGGGGAGCTGTTTTTT
TRBJ2-5 | - | TRBD2 | TRBV5-1 | CASSQSGGDQETQYF | TGCGCCAGCAGCCAGAGCGGGGGAGACCAAGAGACCCAGTACTTC
TRBJ1-2 | - | - | TRBV7-9 | CASSLVGRRQEVNYGYTF | TGTGCCAGCAGCTTAGTGGGGAGACGGCAAGAAGTAAACTATGGCTACACCTTC
TRBJ2-7 | - | TRBD2 | TRBV7-2 | CASSQPPGLAGSYEQYF | TGTGCCAGCAGCCAGCCCCCCGGACTAGCGGGGTCCTACGAGCAGTACTTC
TRBJ1-5 | - | - | TRBV6-5 | CASQAGFDQPQHF | TGTGCCAGCCAGGCGGGGTTCGATCAGCCCCAGCATTTT
TRBJ1-2 | - | - | TRBV12-5 | CASGLTTYGPRAYGYTF | TGTGCTAGTGGTTTGACAACCTACGGACCGCGGGCCTATGGCTACACCTTC
TRBJ2-3 | - | - | TRBV9 | CASSVARYTDTQYF | TGTGCCAGCAGCGTAGCACGGTATACAGATACGCAGTATTTT
TRBJ1-2 | few | TRBD1 | TRBV4-1 | CASSQLVPRDRIVSHYGYTF | TGCGCCAGCAGCCAATTAGTTCCCCGGGACAGGATTGTCTCCCACTATGGCTACACCTTC
TRBJ1-2 | - | - | TRBV6-5 | CASDRQNYGYTF | TGTGCCAGCGATAGACAAAACTATGGCTACACCTTC
TRBJ1-1 | - | - | TRBV28 | CASSTGYTEAFF | TGTGCCAGCAGTACAGGCTACACTGAAGCTTTCTTT
TRBJ1-6 | few | - | TRBV29-1 | CSVEQGNGSPLHF | TGCAGCGTTGAACAGGGAAATGGATCACCCCTCCACTTT
TRBJ2-3 | - | TRBD2 | TRBV5-1 | CASSLSSGPTDTQYF | TGCGCCAGCAGCTTATCTAGCGGGCCAACAGATACGCAGTATTTT
TRBJ1-1 | - | - | TRBV2 | CASSSRQTSNTEAFF | TGTGCCAGCAGTTCGCGACAGACTTCGAACACTGAAGCTTTCTTT
TRBJ2-3 | - | TRBD2 | TRBV29-1 | CSEERGGKDTQYF | TGCAGCGAAGAGCGGGGGGGCAAAGATACGCAGTATTTT
TRBJ2-2 | - | TRBD2 | TRBV5-1 | CASSLGGGENTGELFF | TGCGCCAGCAGCCTCGGCGGGGGGGAGAACACCGGGGAGCTGTTTTTT
TRBJ1-5 | many | - | TRBV6-1 | CASSERSDQPQHF | TGTGCCAGCAGTGAACGTAGTGATCAGCCCCAGCATTTT
TRBJ1-4 | once | - | TRBV27 | CASSKQGRTNEKLFF | TGTGCCAGCAGTAAACAGGGCCGAACTAATGAAAAACTGTTTTTT
TRBJ2-4 | - | - | TRBV2 | CASSVMPAQDIQYF | TGTGCCAGCAGTGTAATGCCTGCGCAAGACATTCAGTACTTC
TRBJ1-1 | - | TRBD1 | TRBV2 | CAGRDRKYTEAFF | TGTGCCGGAAGGGACAGGAAGTACACTGAAGCTTTCTTT
TRBJ2-2 | - | - | TRBV28 | CASSFGGRVTGELFF | TGTGCCAGCAGTTTTGGGGGCCGAGTCACCGGGGAGCTGTTTTTT
TRBJ2-1 | few | - | TRBV7-9 | CASRTEWSSYNEQFF | TGTGCCAGCAGGACTGAGTGGAGCTCCTACAATGAGCAGTTCTTC
TRBJ1-4 | once | - | TRBV5-1 | CASSPDNLGEKLFF | TGCGCCAGCAGCCCTGACAACCTGGGTGAAAAACTGTTTTTT
TRBJ1-6 | - | - | TRBV3-1/TRBV3-2 | CASSQDGRESGSPLHF | TGTGCCAGCAGCCAAGACGGCAGGGAATCTGGTTCACCCCTCCACTTT
TRBJ2-7 | many | TRBD1 | TRBV6-6 | CASRSDDRGRPYEQYF | TGTGCCAGCAGATCCGACGACAGGGGTCGTCCCTACGAGCAGTACTTC
TRBJ2-3 | - | TRBD1 | TRBV7-8 | CASTPRGQAFNTQYF | TGTGCCAGCACCCCCCGGGGACAGGCTTTTAATACGCAGTATTTT
TRBJ1-2 | - | TRBD1 | TRBV5-1 | CASSLVLGGDGYTF | TGCGCCAGCAGCTTGGTTTTAGGGGGCGATGGCTACACCTTC
TRBJ1-2 | - | TRBD1 | TRBV13 | CASSLGTGTGTGYTF | TGTGCCAGCAGCTTAGGTACCGGGACAGGGACTGGCTACACCTTC
TRBJ2-5 | - | TRBD2 | TRBV24-1 | CATSEPSGGAETQYF | TGTGCCACCAGTGAACCCAGCGGGGGGGCGGAGACCCAGTACTTC
TRBJ2-1 | - | TRBD2 | TRBV19 | CASSMRAGVMNEQFF | TGTGCCAGTAGTATGAGGGCGGGGGTTATGAATGAGCAGTTCTTC
TRBJ2-4 | - | TRBD2 | TRBV9 | CASSVGSSGNIQYF | TGTGCCAGCAGCGTAGGGTCTAGCGGCAACATTCAGTACTTC
TRBJ1-3 | - | - | TRBV19 | CASSIYRVSSGNTIYF | TGTGCCAGTAGTATATACCGGGTGAGCTCTGGAAACACCATATATTTT
TRBJ2-2 | - | TRBD1 | TRBV18 | CASSQTGTGNTGELFF | TGTGCCAGCTCACAGACCGGGACAGGGAACACCGGGGAGCTGTTTTTT
TRBJ2-2 | few | - | TRBV4-2 | CASSQDLTNSNTGELFF | TGTGCCAGCAGCCAAGATCTGACTAATTCGAACACCGGGGAGCTGTTTTTT
TRBJ1-4 | - | TRBD1 | TRBV19 | CASSFEGTVKLFF | TGTGCCAGTAGTTTCGAGGGGACAGTGAAACTGTTTTTT
TRBJ2-1 | - | - | TRBV9 | CASSVGSGSYNEQFF | TGTGCCAGCAGCGTAGGTTCGGGGTCCTACAATGAGCAGTTCTTC
TRBJ1-3 | once | - | TRBV19 | CASIGQGGNTIYF | TGTGCCAGTATTGGGCAGGGTGGAAACACCATATATTTT
TRBJ2-1 | - | TRBD2 | TRBV7-9 | CASSSSSGGYNEQFF | TGTGCCAGCAGCTCAAGTAGCGGGGGTTACAATGAGCAGTTCTTC
TRBJ2-3 | - | TRBD1 | TRBV19 | CASSTRDSTQYF | TGTGCCAGTAGTACCCGGGACAGCACGCAGTATTTT
TRBJ1-4 | - | TRBD1 | TRBV5-1 | CASSSQGAGEKLFF | TGCGCCAGCAGCTCGCAGGGGGCAGGTGAAAAACTGTTTTTT
TRBJ2-1 | - | TRBD2 | TRBV4-2 | CASSQESRGSGASYNEQFF | TGTGCCAGCAGCCAAGAATCGAGGGGTAGCGGGGCCTCCTACAATGAGCAGTTCTTC
TRBJ2-1 | - | - | TRBV7-8 | CASSSQGFLGSWINEQFF | TGTGCCAGCAGCTCACAGGGTTTTTTAGGTTCTTGGATAAATGAGCAGTTCTTC
TRBJ2-5 | - | - | TRBV2 | CASRRRGTLEETQYF | TGTGCCAGCAGAAGAAGGGGGACACTGGAAGAGACCCAGTACTTC
TRBJ2-3 | - | - | TRBV25-1 | CASSPTGGGHGTQYF | TGTGCCAGCAGTCCTACTGGGGGCGGTCACGGTACGCAGTATTTT
TRBJ2-2 | - | - | TRBV4-1 | CASSQIQGTGELFF | TGCGCCAGCAGCCAAATACAGGGAACCGGGGAGCTGTTTTTT
TRBJ1-6 | few | - | TRBV3-1/TRBV3-2 | CASSRQSSPLHF | TGTGCCAGCAGCCGACAGTCTTCACCCCTCCACTTT
TRBJ2-7 | - | - | TRBV2 | CASSVDHPRGEQYF | TGTGCCAGCAGTGTTGACCATCCCAGGGGCGAGCAGTACTTC